Presented here are 9 T cell receptor beta chains from one specimen sequenced in a study of cytomegalovirus exposure and HLA in healthy donors. This PCR relied on a set of 60 Vbeta primers and 13 Jbeta primers. TCRdb's copy holds only in-frame clones and misses some; the assay was immunoSEQ multiplex PCR. The sample consists of about 190,000 clones, approximately 80% of them appearing once. Material: PBMCs. These receptors were collected from a woman aged 30 to 39 in good health and CMV-seronegative.

The rearrangement joins TRBV7-6 to TRBJ2-3; 9 positions match TRBD1. V shed 5 bases and J 3 bases; nucleotides not matched to a gene: 15. The CDR3 runs 18 residues. CDR1 and CDR2 from the germline V gene are SGHVS and FNYEAQ. CDR3 coding DNA: TGTGCCAGCAGCAAAACCGGGACAGGGAGTGGAAGGACAGATACGCAGTATTTT. Translating gives CASSKTGTGSGRTDTQYF.

The gene calls are TRBV6-6 and TRBJ1-2, with TRBD1 matching 9 bases. V lost 2 bases to trimming and J lost 10 bases; unmatched junction nucleotides: 5. CDR1 and CDR2 (germline): MNHNY, SVGAGI (reference sequence). There are 13 residues in the CDR3. CDR3 in amino acids: CASSYRTGEDYTF. The CDR3 nucleotides read TGTGCCAGCAGTTACCGGACAGGGGAGGACTACACCTTC.

This clone was seen a handful of times. The chain is built from TRBV28 and TRBJ2-7, with D maybe TRBD1 (6 bases). CDR3 length: 18 residues. Germline values: CDR1 MDHEN, CDR2 SYDVKM. The V gene lost 6 bases and the J gene lost 2 bases, with 26 bases spanning the gap. The CDR3 coding sequence is TGTGCCAGCAGCATTATCATCAGTTTCTCCGGGACACCCTACGAGCAGTACTTC. Its protein is CASSIIISFSGTPYEQYF.

The chain uses TRBV14 and TRBJ1-2; 7 bases align to TRBD1. Germline V gives CDR1 SGHDN, CDR2 FVKESK. This CDR3 region has 14 residues. V trimming: 0 bases; J trimming: 3 bases; junction bases outside the gene matches: 1. The DNA of the CDR3 is TGTGCCAGCAGCCAAGACAGGGGGGACTATGGCTACACCTTC. This codes for CASSQDRGDYGYTF. The whole variable domain, filled in from reference TRBV14 and TRBJ1-2, reads EAGVTQFPSHSVIEKGQTVTLRCDPISGHDNLYWYRRVMGKEIKFLLHFVKESKQDESGMPNNRFLAERTGGTYSTLKVQPAELEDSGVYFCASSQDRGDYGYTFGSGTRLTVV.

This clone was counted a single time. This rearrangement joins TRBV19 to TRBJ1-1; TRBD1 aligns across 7 bases. The V gene end was trimmed by 5 bases and the J gene end by 0 bases; junction bases not matched to a gene: 9. The CDR3 covers 16 residues. Germline CDR1 LNHDA, CDR2 SQIVND (reference sequence). The CDR3 DNA sequence: TGTGCCAGTAGTCCATCAGGGGGTTCTATGAACACTGAAGCTTTCTTT. It codes for CASSPSGGSMNTEAFF.

J is TRBJ1-2 and V is TRBV27, with D perhaps matching TRBD1 (6 bases). The CDR3 has 15 residues. V shed 2 bases and J shed 4 bases, with 14 bases lying between them. CDR1 and CDR2 from the germline V gene are MNHEY and SMNVEV (reference sequence). The CDR3 here is CASSLNGQFFYGYTF. In DNA, the CDR3 is TGTGCCAGCAGTTTAAACGGACAGTTCTTCTATGGCTACACCTTC.

The chain uses TRBV28 and TRBJ2-3; 10 bases agree with TRBD2. Germline lookup yields CDR1 MDHEN and CDR2 SYDVKM. The ends lost 2 bases at V and 2 bases at J; junction bases unmatched: 7. The CDR3 extends over 17 amino acids. CDR3 nucleotides: TGTGCCAGCAGTTTAATATGGACTAGCGGCTACACAGATACGCAGTATTTT. Protein sequence: CASSLIWTSGYTDTQYF.

The chain links TRBV14 to TRBJ1-4, with 8 positions matching TRBD1. V shed 0 bases and J 3 bases; nucleotides not matched to a gene: 3. The CDR3 has 16 amino acids. Germline-derived CDR1 and CDR2 are SGHDN and FVKESK. The CDR3 region is CASSQEGGQANEKLFF. CDR3 nucleotides: TGTGCCAGCAGCCAAGAAGGGGGACAGGCTAATGAAAAACTGTTTTTT.

The table lists this clone with a few counts. The chain has TRBV5-1 and TRBJ1-1; 10 bases fit TRBD1. Germline V lookup: CDR1 SGHRS, CDR2 YFSETQ. This CDR3 contains 16 residues. With 4 bases clipped from V and 0 bases from J, the junction kept 6 bases outside the gene matches. CDR3 nucleotide sequence: TGCGCCAGCAGCACCGTGACAGGGGGCCTGAACACTGAAGCTTTCTTT. Translation gives CASSTVTGGLNTEAFF.